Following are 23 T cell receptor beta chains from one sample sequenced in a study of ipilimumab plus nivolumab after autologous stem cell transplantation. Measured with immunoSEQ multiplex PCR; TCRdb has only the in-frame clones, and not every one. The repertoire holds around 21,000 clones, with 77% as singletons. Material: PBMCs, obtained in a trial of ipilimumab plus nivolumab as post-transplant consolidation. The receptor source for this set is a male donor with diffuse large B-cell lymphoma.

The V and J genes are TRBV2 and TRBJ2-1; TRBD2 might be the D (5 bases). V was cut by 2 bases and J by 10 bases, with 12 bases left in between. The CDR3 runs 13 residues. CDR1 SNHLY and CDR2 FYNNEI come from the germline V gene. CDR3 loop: CASSEISRGEQFF. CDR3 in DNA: TGTGCCAGCAGTGAAATTAGCCGGGGAGAGCAGTTCTTC.

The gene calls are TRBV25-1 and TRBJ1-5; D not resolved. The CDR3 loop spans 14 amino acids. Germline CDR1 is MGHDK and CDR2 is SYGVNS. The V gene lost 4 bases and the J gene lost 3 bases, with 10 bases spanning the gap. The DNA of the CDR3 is TGTGCCAGCAGTGTTGTGGGTTACAATCAGCCCCAGCATTTT. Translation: CASSVVGYNQPQHF. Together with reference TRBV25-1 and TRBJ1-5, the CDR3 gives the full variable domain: EADIYQTPRYLVIGTGKKITLECSQTMGHDKMYWYQQDPGMELHLIHYSYGVNSTEKGDLSSESTVSRIRTEHFPLTLESARPSHTSQYLCASSVVGYNQPQHFGDGTRLSIL.

The CDR3: CASSTFDGNYGYTF. CDR3 coding DNA: TGTGCCAGCAGCACCTTTGACGGGAACTATGGCTACACCTTC. The chain joins TRBV21-1 to TRBJ1-2. TRBV21-1 is designated a pseudogene. The CDR3 totals 14 residues.

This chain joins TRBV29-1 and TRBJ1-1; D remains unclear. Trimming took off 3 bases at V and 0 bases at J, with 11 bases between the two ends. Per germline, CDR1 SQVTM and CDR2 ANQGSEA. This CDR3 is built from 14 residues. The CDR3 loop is CSVENLSMNTEAFF. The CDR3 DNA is TGCAGCGTTGAGAACCTCTCCATGAACACTGAAGCTTTCTTT.

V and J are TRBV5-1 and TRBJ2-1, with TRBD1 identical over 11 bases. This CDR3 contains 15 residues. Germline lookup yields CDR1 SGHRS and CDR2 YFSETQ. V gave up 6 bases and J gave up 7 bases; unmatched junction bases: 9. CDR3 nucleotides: TGCGCCAGCACCATCGGACAGGGGGCTGGTAATGAGCAGTTCTTC. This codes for CASTIGQGAGNEQFF.

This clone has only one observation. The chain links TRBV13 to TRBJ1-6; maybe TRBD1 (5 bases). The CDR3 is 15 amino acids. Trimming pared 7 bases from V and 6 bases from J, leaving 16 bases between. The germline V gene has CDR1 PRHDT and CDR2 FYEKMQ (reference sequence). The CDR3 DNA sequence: TGTGCCAGCACCCCCTGGGCAGGGAGTAATTCACCCCTCCACTTT. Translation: CASTPWAGSNSPLHF.

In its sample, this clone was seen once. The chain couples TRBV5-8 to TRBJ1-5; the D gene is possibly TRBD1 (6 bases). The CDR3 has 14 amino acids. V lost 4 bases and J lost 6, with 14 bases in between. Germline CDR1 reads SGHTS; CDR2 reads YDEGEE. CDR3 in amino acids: CASSATGAGQPQHF. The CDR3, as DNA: TGTGCCAGCAGCGCGACGGGGGCGGGTCAGCCCCAGCATTTT.

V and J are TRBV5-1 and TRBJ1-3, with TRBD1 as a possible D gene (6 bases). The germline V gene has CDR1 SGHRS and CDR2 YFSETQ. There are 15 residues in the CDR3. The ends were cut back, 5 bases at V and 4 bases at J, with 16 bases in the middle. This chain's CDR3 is CASRLGLGAGNTIYF. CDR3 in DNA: TGCGCCAGCAGGCTTGGCCTGGGGGCAGGAAACACCATATATTTT.

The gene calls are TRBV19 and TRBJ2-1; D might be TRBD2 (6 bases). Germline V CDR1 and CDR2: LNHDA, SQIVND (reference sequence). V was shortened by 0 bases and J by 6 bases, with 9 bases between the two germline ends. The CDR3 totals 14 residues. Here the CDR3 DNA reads TGTGCCAGTAGTATAGATGGGGGGTTCAATGAGCAGTTCTTC. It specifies CASSIDGGFNEQFF.

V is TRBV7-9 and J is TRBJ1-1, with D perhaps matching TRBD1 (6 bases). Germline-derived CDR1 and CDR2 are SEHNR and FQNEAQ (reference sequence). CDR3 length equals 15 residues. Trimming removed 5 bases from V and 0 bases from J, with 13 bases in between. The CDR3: CASSGRTDMNTEAFF. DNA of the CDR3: TGTGCCAGCAGCGGTCGGACAGACATGAACACTGAAGCTTTCTTT.

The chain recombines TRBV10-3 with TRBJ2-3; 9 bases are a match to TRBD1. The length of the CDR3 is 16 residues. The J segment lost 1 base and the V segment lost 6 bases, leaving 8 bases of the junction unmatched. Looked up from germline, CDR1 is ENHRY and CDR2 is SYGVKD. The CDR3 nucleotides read TGTGCCATCAGCTCAACCCGGACAGGGGGCACAGATACGCAGTATTTT. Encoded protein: CAISSTRTGGTDTQYF.

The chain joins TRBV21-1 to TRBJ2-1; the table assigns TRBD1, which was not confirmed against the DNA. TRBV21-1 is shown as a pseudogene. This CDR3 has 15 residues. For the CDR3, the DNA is TGTGCCAGCAGCAAAGAGGACAGGGGGCCCAATGAGCAGTTCTTC. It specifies CASSKEDRGPNEQFF.

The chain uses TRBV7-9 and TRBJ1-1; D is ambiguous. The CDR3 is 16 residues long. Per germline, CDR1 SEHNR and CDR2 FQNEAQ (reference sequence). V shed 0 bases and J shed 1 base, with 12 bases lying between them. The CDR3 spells CASSLAVRIANTEAFF. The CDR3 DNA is TGTGCCAGCAGCTTAGCGGTCAGGATAGCGAACACTGAAGCTTTCTTT.

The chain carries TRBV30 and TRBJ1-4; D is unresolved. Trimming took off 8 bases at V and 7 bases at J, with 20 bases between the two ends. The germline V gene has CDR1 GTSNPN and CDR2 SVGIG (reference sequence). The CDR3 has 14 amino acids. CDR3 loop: CALAPAGMGEKLFF. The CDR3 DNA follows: TGTGCCCTCGCACCGGCTGGGATGGGTGAAAAACTGTTTTTT.

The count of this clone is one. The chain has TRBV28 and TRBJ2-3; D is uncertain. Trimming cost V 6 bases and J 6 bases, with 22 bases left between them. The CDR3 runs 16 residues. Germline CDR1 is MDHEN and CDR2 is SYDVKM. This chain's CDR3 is CASRTRITDERDTQYF. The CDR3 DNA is TGTGCCAGCAGGACGAGGATCACCGACGAGCGTGATACGCAGTATTTT.

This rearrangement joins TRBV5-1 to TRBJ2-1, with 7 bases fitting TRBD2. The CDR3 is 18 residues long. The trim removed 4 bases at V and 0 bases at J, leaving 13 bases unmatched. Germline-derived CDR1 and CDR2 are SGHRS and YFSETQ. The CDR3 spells CASSDRASGLSSYNEQFF. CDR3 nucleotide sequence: TGCGCCAGCAGCGACCGAGCCTCGGGACTAAGCTCCTACAATGAGCAGTTCTTC.

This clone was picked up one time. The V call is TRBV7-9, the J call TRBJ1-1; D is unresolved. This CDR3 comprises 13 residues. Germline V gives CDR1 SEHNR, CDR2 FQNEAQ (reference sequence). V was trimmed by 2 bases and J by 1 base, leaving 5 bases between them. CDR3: CASSLQENTEAFF. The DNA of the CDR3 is TGTGCCAGCAGCTTACAGGAGAACACTGAAGCTTTCTTT.

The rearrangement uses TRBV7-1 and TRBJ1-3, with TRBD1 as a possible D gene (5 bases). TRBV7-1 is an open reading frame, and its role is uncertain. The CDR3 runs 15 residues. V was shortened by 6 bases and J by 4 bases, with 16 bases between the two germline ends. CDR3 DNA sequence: TGTGCCAGCAGTTGGGGGACGACCGCCGGAAACACCATATATTTT. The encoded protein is CASSWGTTAGNTIYF.

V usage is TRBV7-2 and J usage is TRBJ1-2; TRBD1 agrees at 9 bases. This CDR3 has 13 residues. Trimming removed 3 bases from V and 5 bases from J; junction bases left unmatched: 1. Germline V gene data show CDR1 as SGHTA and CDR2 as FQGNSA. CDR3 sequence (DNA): TGTGCCAGCAGCTTGGGACAGGGATATGGCTACACCTTC. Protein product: CASSLGQGYGYTF.

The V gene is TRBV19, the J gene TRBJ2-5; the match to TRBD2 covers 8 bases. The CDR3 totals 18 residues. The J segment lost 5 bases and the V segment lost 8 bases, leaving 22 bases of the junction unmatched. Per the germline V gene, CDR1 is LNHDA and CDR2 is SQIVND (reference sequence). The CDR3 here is CASRRNMAGGGRRETQYF. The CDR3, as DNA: TGTGCCAGTCGACGGAATATGGCGGGCGGGGGGCGGCGGGAGACCCAGTACTTC.

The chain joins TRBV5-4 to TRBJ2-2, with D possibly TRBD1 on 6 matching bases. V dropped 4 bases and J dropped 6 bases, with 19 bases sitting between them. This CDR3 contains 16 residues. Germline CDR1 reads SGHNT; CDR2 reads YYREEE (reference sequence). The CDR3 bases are TGTGCCAGCAGCCCTTTCAGGGGCTCAAGGCCCGGGGAGCTGTTTTTT. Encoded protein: CASSPFRGSRPGELFF.

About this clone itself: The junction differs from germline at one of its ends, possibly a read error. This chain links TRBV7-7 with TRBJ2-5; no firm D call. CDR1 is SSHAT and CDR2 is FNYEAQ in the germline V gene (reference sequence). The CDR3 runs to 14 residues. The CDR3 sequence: CASSLNGRQETQYF. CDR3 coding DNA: TGTGCTAGCAGCTTAAACGGACGGCAAGAGACCCAGTACTTC.

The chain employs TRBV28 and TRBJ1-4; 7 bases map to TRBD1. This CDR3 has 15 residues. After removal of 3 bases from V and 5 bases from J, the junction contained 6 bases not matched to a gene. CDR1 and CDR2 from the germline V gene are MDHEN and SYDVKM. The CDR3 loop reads CASSFTGADNEKLFF. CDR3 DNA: TGTGCCAGCAGTTTTACAGGGGCCGACAATGAAAAACTGTTTTTT.